Shown below are 3 T cell receptor beta chains from a single sample sequenced in a study of prognosis after radiotherapy for stage I lung cancer. Genomic DNA was the source, and TCR beta CDR3 was amplified from it by two-round multiplex PCR. For every TRBV and TRBJ gene, a specific primer was used in first-round PCR. Each CDR3 protein is one row after TCRdb ran MiXCR on the multiplex PCR reads. The table has tens of thousands of distinct CDR3 sequences, about 41% seen once. Sequencing used PBMCs, obtained before or after stereotactic body radiation therapy (not recorded which). Receptors were obtained from a donor over 45 with non-small cell lung cancer.

This clonotype was counted at least ten times. This sequence joins TRBV20-1 and TRBJ2-1; D might be TRBD1 (5 bases). The CDR3 runs 14 residues. Germline CDR1 DFQATT, CDR2 SNEGSKA (reference sequence). As DNA, the CDR3 is TGCAGAATCACAGGTCCCTTAGGAACCAATGAGCAGTTCTTC. Protein: CRITGPLGTNEQFF.

A word on this clonotype: This clone may be a read error of a much larger clone one base away. The CDR3 bases are TGCAGTGCCCCGAACAAACCCCGGGAGACCCAGTACTTC. Protein product: CSAPNKPRETQYF. This rearrangement joins TRBV20-1 to TRBJ2-5; D unresolved. Germline-derived CDR1 and CDR2 are DFQATT and SNEGSKA (reference sequence). With 6 bases removed from V and 5 bases from J, the gap between germline ends came to 16 bases. The CDR3 length is 13 residues.

In its sample, this clonotype is medium-sized. This chain uses TRBV5-1 with TRBJ1-1, with D possibly matching TRBD1 (6 bases). Per the germline V gene, CDR1 is SGHRS and CDR2 is YFSETQ. CDR3 length: 15 amino acids. V was pared by 0 bases and J by 3 bases, with 12 bases between. CDR3 amino acids: CASSLVGGADTEAFF. The CDR3, as DNA: TGCGCCAGCAGCTTGGTCGGGGGCGCTGACACTGAAGCTTTCTTT.